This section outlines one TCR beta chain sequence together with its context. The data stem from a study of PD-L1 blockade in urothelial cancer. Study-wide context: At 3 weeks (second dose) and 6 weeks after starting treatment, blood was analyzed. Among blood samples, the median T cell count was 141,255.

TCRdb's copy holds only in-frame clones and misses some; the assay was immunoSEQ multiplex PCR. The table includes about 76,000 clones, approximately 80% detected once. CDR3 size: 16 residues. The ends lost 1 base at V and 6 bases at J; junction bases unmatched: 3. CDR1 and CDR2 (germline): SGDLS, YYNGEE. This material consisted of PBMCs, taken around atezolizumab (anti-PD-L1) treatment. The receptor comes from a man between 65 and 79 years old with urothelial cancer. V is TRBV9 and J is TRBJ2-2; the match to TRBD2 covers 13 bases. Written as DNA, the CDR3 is TGTGCCAGCAGCGTATTAACTAGCGGGAGGGCCGGGGAGCTGTTTTTT. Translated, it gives CASSVLTSGRAGELFF.